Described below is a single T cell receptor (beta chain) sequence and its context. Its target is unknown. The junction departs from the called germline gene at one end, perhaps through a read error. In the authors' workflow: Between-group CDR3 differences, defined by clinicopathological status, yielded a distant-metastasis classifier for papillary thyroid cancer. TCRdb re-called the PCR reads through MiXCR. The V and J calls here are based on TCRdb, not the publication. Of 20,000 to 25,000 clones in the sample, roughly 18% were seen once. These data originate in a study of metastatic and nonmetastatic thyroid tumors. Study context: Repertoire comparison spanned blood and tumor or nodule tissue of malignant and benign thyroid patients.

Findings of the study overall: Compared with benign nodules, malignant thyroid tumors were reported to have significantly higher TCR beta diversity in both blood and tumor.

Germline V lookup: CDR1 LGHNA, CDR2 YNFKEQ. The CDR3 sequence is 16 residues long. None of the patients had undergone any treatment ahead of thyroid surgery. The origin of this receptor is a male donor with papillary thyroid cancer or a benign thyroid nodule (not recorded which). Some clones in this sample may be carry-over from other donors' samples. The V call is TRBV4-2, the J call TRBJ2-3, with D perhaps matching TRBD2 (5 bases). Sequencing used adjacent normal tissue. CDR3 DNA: TGTGCCAGCAGCCAGATCCGACGTTCTAGCACAGATGCGCAGTATTTT. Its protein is CASSQIRRSSTDAQYF.